A single sample gave rise to the 22 T cell receptor beta chains below, sequenced in a study of blood T cells in healthy people across ages. A second PCR of roughly 7 to 11 cycles used a sample-barcoded 5' primer and a J-beta primer mix. A single record per CDR3 protein comes from TCRdb applying MiXCR to the 5' RACE reads. The data contain about 780,000 distinct CDR3 sequences, about half of them seen just once; the ten biggest clones take up about a sixth. Specimen: blood. These receptors originate from a man older than 75 in good health.

This clonotype was observed at least ten times. This chain links TRBV5-6 with TRBJ2-5; D unclear. The germline V and J ends were trimmed by 3 bases and 5 bases, with 8 bases remaining between them. The germline gives CDR1 SGHDT, CDR2 YYEEEE. The CDR3 covers 12 residues. CDR3 region: CASSWRSETQYF. For the CDR3, the DNA is TGTGCCAGCAGCTGGAGATCGGAGACCCAGTACTTC.

Only a few counts were recorded for this clonotype. This sequence joins TRBV7-8 and TRBJ1-5; perhaps TRBD1 as D (6 bases). CDR1 is SGHVS and CDR2 is FQNEAQ in the germline V gene. V gave up 0 bases and J gave up 4 bases, with 16 bases separating them. This CDR3 contains 17 residues. The CDR3: CASSLAGSGGWNQPQHF. CDR3 in DNA: TGTGCCAGCAGCTTAGCAGGCAGTGGGGGCTGGAATCAGCCCCAGCATTTT. The whole variable domain, remainder taken from reference TRBV7-8 and TRBJ1-5, is GAGVSQSPRYKVAKRGQDVALRCDPISGHVSLFWYQQALGQGPEFLTYFQNEAQLDKSGLPSDRFFAERPEGSVSTLKIQRTQQEDSAVYLCASSLAGSGGWNQPQHFGDGTRLSIL.

The rearrangement joins TRBV20-1 to TRBJ2-3; the D is unclear. This CDR3 contains 13 residues. Germline V gives CDR1 DFQATT, CDR2 SNEGSKA (reference sequence). V lost 6 bases and J 4 bases, leaving 14 bases between the germline ends. CDR3 sequence reads: CSAALLQADTQYF. CDR3 DNA: TGCAGTGCGGCTCTTCTGCAGGCAGATACGCAGTATTTT.

The table lists this clonotype with many counts. The gene calls are TRBV12-3 or TRBV12-4 and TRBJ2-7, with 7 bases aligning to TRBD2. The CDR3 sequence is 14 residues long. The V segment lost 0 bases and the J segment 5 bases; nucleotides outside the gene matches: 4. This chain's CDR3 is CASSLAGGPHEQYF. DNA for the CDR3: TGTGCCAGCAGTTTAGCGGGAGGGCCCCACGAGCAGTACTTC.

The V and J genes are TRBV3-1 and TRBJ2-3, with TRBD1 identical over 8 bases. This CDR3 is built from 16 residues. Germline trimming cut 5 bases from V and 0 bases from J; bases unmatched to any gene: 7. Per the germline V gene, CDR1 is LGHDT and CDR2 is YNNKEL (reference sequence). CDR3 region: CASSGTTGGSTDTQYF. In nucleotides, the CDR3 is TGTGCCAGCAGCGGAACAACAGGGGGAAGCACAGATACGCAGTATTTT.

J is TRBJ2-2 and V is TRBV7-2, with 10 bases aligning to TRBD2. Germline V gives CDR1 SGHTA, CDR2 FQGNSA. CDR3 length: 16 amino acids. The V and J ends lost 5 bases and 4 bases, in that order; junction bases with no gene match: 7. In DNA form, the CDR3 reads TGTGCCAGCAGCCTATCTAGCGGGAGTGTCACCGGGGAGCTGTTTTTT. As protein: CASSLSSGSVTGELFF. Filled out from reference TRBV7-2 and TRBJ2-2, the complete variable domain reads GAGVSQSPSNKVTEKGKDVELRCDPISGHTALYWYRQSLGQGLEFLIYFQGNSAPDKSGLPSDRFSAERTGGSVSTLTIQRTQQEDSAVYLCASSLSSGSVTGELFFGEGSRLTVL.

A few counts support this clonotype. The genes are TRBV12-3 or TRBV12-4 and TRBJ1-5; D gene unclear. The CDR3 sequence is 12 residues long. The V and J ends lost 5 bases and 4 bases respectively, with 6 bases between them. The CDR3 DNA is TGTGCCAGCAGTGGGGAGAATCAGCCCCAGCATTTT. This codes for CASSGENQPQHF.

This clonotype was counted ten times or more. The V gene is TRBV28, the J gene TRBJ2-5; 9 bases are a match to TRBD2. Germline CDR1 MDHEN, CDR2 SYDVKM. V was pared by 4 bases and J by 5 bases, with 8 bases of the junction left unmatched. CDR3 length: 15 residues. CDR3 in amino acids: CASSSPSGNTETQYF. The CDR3 DNA sequence: TGTGCCAGCAGTTCGCCTAGCGGGAACACGGAGACCCAGTACTTC.

The chain recombines TRBV3-1 with TRBJ2-5; no clear D gene. V lost 7 bases and J 4 bases, leaving 7 bases between the germline ends. CDR3 size: 11 residues. Germline V gene data show CDR1 as LGHDT and CDR2 as YNNKEL (reference sequence). The CDR3 coding sequence is TGTGCCAGCAAGAACGGAGAGACCCAGTACTTC. It codes for CASKNGETQYF.

A few counts support this clonotype. The chain joins TRBV20-1 to TRBJ2-5; TRBD2 is a possible D gene (5 bases). TRBJ2-7 explains the end of the DNA better; the J call may be wrong. The CDR3 totals 13 residues. Per germline, CDR1 DFQATT and CDR2 SNEGSKA (reference sequence). CDR3 protein: CSARGRLAGEQYF. The CDR3 coding sequence is TGCAGTGCTAGAGGTCGGCTCGCGGGCGAGCAGTACTTC.

The chain is built from TRBV29-1 and TRBJ1-1; no firm D call. Germline lookup yields CDR1 SQVTM and CDR2 ANQGSEA. CDR3 size: 13 residues. The ends were cut back, 4 bases at V and 1 base at J, with 10 bases in the middle. CDR3 region: CSVGDTRNTEAFF. The CDR3 DNA reads TGCAGCGTTGGAGACACGAGGAACACTGAAGCTTTCTTT.

This clonotype was observed many times. Relative to the germline gene, one junction end is altered; a read error may explain this. V and J are TRBV7-2 and TRBJ2-7; D gene unclear. CDR1 is SGHTA and CDR2 is FQGNSA in the germline V gene. The CDR3 loop spans 14 amino acids. The CDR3: CASSSGLVSYEQYF. In DNA, the CDR3 is TGCGCCAGCAGCTCAGGCCTAGTCTCCTACGAGCAGTACTTC.

Only a few counts were recorded for this clonotype. The chain is built from TRBV7-2 and TRBJ2-6; D gene ambiguous. The CDR3 is 17 residues long. V lost 0 bases to trimming and J lost 1 base, with 10 bases between them. Germline CDR1 reads SGHTA; CDR2 reads FQGNSA. The CDR3 nucleotides read TGTGCCAGCAGCTTAGCGATTCCGAATTCTGGGGCCAACGTCCTGACTTTC. As protein: CASSLAIPNSGANVLTF.

This clonotype was seen a few times. The genes are TRBV6-5 and TRBJ2-4; either TRBD1 or TRBD2 may fit D (5 bases each). TRBJ2-5 explains the end of the DNA better; the J call may be wrong. In germline, CDR1 is MNHEY, CDR2 SVGAGI. The CDR3 covers 10 residues. The CDR3 here is CASRGTTQYF. CDR3 in DNA: TGTGCCAGCAGGGGGACGACCCAGTACTTC.

The chain links TRBV29-1 to TRBJ1-1; 9 nucleotides agree with TRBD1. Trimming at V came to 3 bases and at J to 5 bases, leaving 7 bases not matched to a gene. There are 14 residues in the CDR3. Germline assignment: CDR1 SQVTM and CDR2 ANQGSEA. The CDR3 region has the DNA TGCAGCGTTGACGACAGGGGGGTCGGTACTGAAGCTTTCTTT. Protein product: CSVDDRGVGTEAFF.

In this sample, this clonotype turned up a few times. CDR3 residues: CASSPDSGTDTQYF. DNA for the CDR3: TGTGCCAGCAGCCCGGACAGTGGTACAGATACGCAGTATTTT. The J gene is TRBJ2-3, the V gene TRBV7-2; D possibly corresponds to TRBD1 (6 bases). V was pared by 5 bases and J by 3 bases, with 12 bases between. Per the germline V gene, CDR1 is SGHTA and CDR2 is FQGNSA. There are 14 residues in the CDR3.

V is TRBV14 and J is TRBJ2-3; TRBD2 matches 7 bases. From germline, CDR1 is SGHDN and CDR2 FVKESK. This CDR3 is built from 15 residues. The trim removed 0 bases at V and 2 bases at J, leaving 2 bases unmatched. The CDR3 DNA follows: TGTGCCAGCAGCCAAGAAACTAGCGCCACAGATACGCAGTATTTT. Translated, it gives CASSQETSATDTQYF.

The V and J genes are TRBV20-1 and TRBJ1-5, with 7 nucleotides matching TRBD1. After removal of 5 bases from V and 3 bases from J, the junction contained 10 bases not matched to a gene. Germline CDR1 and CDR2: DFQATT and SNEGSKA (reference sequence). The CDR3 length is 15 residues. The CDR3 sequence: CSAGGQFGVNQPQHF. The CDR3, as DNA: TGCAGTGCTGGGGGACAGTTTGGTGTCAATCAGCCCCAGCATTTT.

As concerns this clonotype: At one end, the junction sequence differs from germline, possibly due to a read error. The chain recombines TRBV7-2 with TRBJ2-2, with unresolved D. Germline loops: CDR1 SGHTA, CDR2 FQGNSA. The CDR3 has 16 amino acids. CDR3 nucleotide sequence: TGTGTCAGCAGCTTTATGTGGGCCCAAGGCCCCGGGGAGCTGTTTTTT. This gives the protein CVSSFMWAQGPGELFF.

At least ten counts were recorded for this clonotype. This chain joins TRBV5-5 and TRBJ2-1, with no clear D. The V end was cut by 4 bases, the J end by 6 bases, with 20 bases between. This CDR3 comprises 16 residues. The germline V gene encodes CDR1 SGHKS and CDR2 YYEKEE (reference sequence). The CDR3 is CASSPEWARAPNEQFF. DNA of the CDR3: TGTGCCAGCAGCCCCGAATGGGCCCGTGCCCCCAATGAGCAGTTCTTC.

In the case of this clonotype: Since a much larger clone is just one base distant, this may be a read error. The chain recombines TRBV7-2 with TRBJ2-1, with D possibly being TRBD1 (6 bases). The CDR3 has 16 amino acids. The germline gives CDR1 SGHTA, CDR2 FQGNSA. This CDR3 reads CAGSLSQGTSYNEQFF. The CDR3 bases are TGTGCCGGCAGCTTATCACAGGGAACATCCTACAATGAGCAGTTCTTC.

This rearrangement joins TRBV29-1 to TRBJ2-1, with D perhaps TRBD1 (5 bases). The CDR3 loop spans 15 amino acids. In germline, CDR1 is SQVTM, CDR2 ANQGSEA. V was clipped by 8 bases and J by 0 bases, with 17 bases between them. The CDR3 DNA sequence: TGCAGCTTTATACAGGTACCTAGCTCCTACAATGAGCAGTTCTTC. Amino acid sequence: CSFIQVPSSYNEQFF.